This T cell receptor beta chain was obtained from a study of OX40 agonist ivuxolimab in advanced cancers. Study-wide background: Patients received the agonistic anti-OX40 (CD134) antibody ivuxolimab. Intravenous ivuxolimab was administered to patients every 2 weeks at 0.01 to 10 mg/kg.

Sequenced by immunoSEQ multiplex PCR; TCRdb stores in-frame clones only, minus some. This table holds tens of thousands of clones, more than 70% found once. This sequence was found in an adult with an advanced solid tumor such as melanoma, head and neck, liver or kidney cancer. Sample: CD4+ or CD8+ T cells sorted from blood, taken in a trial of the OX40 agonist ivuxolimab.

The CDR3 coding sequence is TGTGCCAGCAGCTTATTGGTATCGGAGGTTGAAGCTTTCTTT. Amino acid sequence: CASSLLVSEVEAFF. V usage is TRBV7-2 and J usage is TRBJ1-1; the D is unclear. V was trimmed by 2 bases and J by 7 bases, leaving 14 bases between them. The CDR3 extends over 14 amino acids. The germline V gene has CDR1 SGHTA and CDR2 FQGNSA. Complete variable domain (other parts from reference TRBV7-2 and TRBJ1-1): GAGVSQSPSNKVTEKGKDVELRCDPISGHTALYWYRQSLGQGLEFLIYFQGNSAPDKSGLPSDRFSAERTGGSVSTLTIQRTQQEDSAVYLCASSLLVSEVEAFFGQGTRLTVV.